This T cell receptor (beta chain) stems from a study of blood T cell repertoires in COVID-19. Per germline, CDR1 SGHAT and CDR2 FQNNGV. The V end was cut by 0 bases, the J end by 6 bases, with 11 bases between. This CDR3 is 15 amino acids long. Profiling relied on immunoSEQ multiplex PCR, and the TCRdb table lists in-frame clones only, not all of them. The sample has hundreds of thousands of clones, about 90% seen once. The V call is TRBV11-2, the J call TRBJ2-2; D perhaps matches TRBD2 (6 bases). The sequence came from a woman aged 50 to 65 with acute or convalescent COVID-19. Sequenced sample: peripheral blood. This CDR3 reads CASSLDQGGAGELFF. CDR3 bases: TGTGCCAGCAGCTTAGATCAGGGCGGGGCCGGGGAGCTGTTTTTT.